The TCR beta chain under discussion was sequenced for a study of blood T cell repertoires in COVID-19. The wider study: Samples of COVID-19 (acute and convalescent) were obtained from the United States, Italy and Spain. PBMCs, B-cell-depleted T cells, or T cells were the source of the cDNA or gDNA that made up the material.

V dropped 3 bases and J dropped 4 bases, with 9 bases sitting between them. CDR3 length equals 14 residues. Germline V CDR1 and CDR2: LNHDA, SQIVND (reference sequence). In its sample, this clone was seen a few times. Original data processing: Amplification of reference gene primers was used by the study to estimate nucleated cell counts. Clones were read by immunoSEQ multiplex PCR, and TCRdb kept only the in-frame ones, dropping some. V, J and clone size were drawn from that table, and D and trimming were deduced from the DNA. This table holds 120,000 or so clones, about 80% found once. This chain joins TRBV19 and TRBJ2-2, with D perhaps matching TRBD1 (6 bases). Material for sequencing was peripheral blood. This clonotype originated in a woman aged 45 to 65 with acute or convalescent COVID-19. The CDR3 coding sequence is TGTGCCAGTAGTATGGGGGCTGTCACCGGGGAGCTGTTTTTT. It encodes CASSMGAVTGELFF.